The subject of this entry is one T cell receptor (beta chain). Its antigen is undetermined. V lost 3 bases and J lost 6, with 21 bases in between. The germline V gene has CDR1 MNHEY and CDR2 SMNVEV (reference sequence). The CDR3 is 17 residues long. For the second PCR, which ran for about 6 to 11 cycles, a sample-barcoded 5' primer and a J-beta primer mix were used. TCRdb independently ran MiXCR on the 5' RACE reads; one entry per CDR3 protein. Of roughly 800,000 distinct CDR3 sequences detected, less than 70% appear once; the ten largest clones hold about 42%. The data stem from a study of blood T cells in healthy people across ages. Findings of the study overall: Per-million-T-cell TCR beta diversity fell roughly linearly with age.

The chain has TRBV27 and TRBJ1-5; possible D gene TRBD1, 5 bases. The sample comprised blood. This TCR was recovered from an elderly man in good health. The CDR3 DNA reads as TGTGCCAGCAGTTTTTGGCAGGGTAATGGATTAGGTCAGCCCCAGCATTTT. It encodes CASSFWQGNGLGQPQHF.